This is a list of T cell receptor beta chains from one sample in a study of cytomegalovirus exposure and HLA in healthy donors. This table comes from immunoSEQ multiplex PCR, and its TCRdb copy is limited to in-frame clones, with some not included. Here the sample spans under 200,000 clones, approximately 86% being singletons. What was sequenced was PBMCs. The receptors derive from a woman aged 30 to 39 in good health and CMV-seronegative. Both conserved end residues are part of each CDR3. The D gene is left open where the match is weak. Expanded clones get a size class; other rows say once, few or many, or leave the size out.

d_call,v_call,clone_size,j_call,cdr3_aa,cdr3_nt
NA,TRBV6-1,NA,TRBJ1-3,CASSLLREDTIYF,TGTGCCAGCAGCCTCCTACGGGAGGACACCATATATTTT
NA,TRBV5-1,NA,TRBJ1-1,CASSLEWRGLNTEAFF,TGCGCCAGCAGCTTGGAGTGGCGGGGGCTGAACACTGAAGCTTTCTTT
TRBD2,TRBV19,NA,TRBJ2-1,CASSRLAERRYNEQFF,TGTGCCAGTAGTAGACTAGCGGAGCGGAGGTACAATGAGCAGTTCTTC
NA,TRBV29-1,NA,TRBJ2-3,CSVEGGDSTDTQYF,TGCAGCGTTGAAGGCGGGGACAGCACAGATACGCAGTATTTT
NA,TRBV19,NA,TRBJ2-7,CASREYYLGGDF,TGTGCCAGTAGAGAGTATTATCTAGGGGGAGACTTC
TRBD1,TRBV7-9,NA,TRBJ2-1,CAGDRVRDNEQFF,TGTGCCGGCGACAGGGTCCGAGATAATGAGCAGTTCTTC
NA,TRBV7-3,NA,TRBJ2-1,CASSNLQSGEQFF,TGTGCCAGCAGCAATTTACAATCGGGGGAGCAGTTCTTC
NA,TRBV19,NA,TRBJ2-2,CASTTYRGGELFF,TGTGCCAGTACCACCTATAGAGGCGGGGAGCTGTTTTTT
TRBD2,TRBV2,NA,TRBJ2-4,CASSEGGLAIKNIQYF,TGTGCCAGCAGTGAGGGGGGACTAGCGATTAAAAACATTCAGTACTTC
TRBD2,TRBV6-4,NA,TRBJ2-1,CASSENSGRIFEQFF,TGTGCCAGCAGTGAAAATAGCGGGAGAATCTTTGAGCAGTTCTTC
NA,TRBV5-1,NA,TRBJ2-1,CASTLQAGTYNNEQFF,TGCGCCAGCACCCTGCAAGCGGGGACATATAACAATGAGCAGTTCTTC
TRBD2,TRBV28,NA,TRBJ2-3,CASTLGGLAFSDTQYF,TGTGCCAGCACTCTAGGGGGACTAGCATTTTCAGATACGCAGTATTTT
TRBD1,TRBV28,NA,TRBJ2-7,CASSTAGGWGEQYF,TGTGCCAGCAGCACAGCAGGGGGCTGGGGCGAGCAGTACTTC
NA,TRBV2,NA,TRBJ1-2,CASSAGPHYGYTF,TGTGCCAGCAGTGCGGGTCCTCACTATGGCTACACCTTC
NA,TRBV7-9,once,TRBJ2-1,CASSTVDGPRREQFF,TGTGCCAGCAGCACCGTCGATGGGCCCAGGAGGGAGCAGTTCTTC
TRBD2,TRBV28,NA,TRBJ2-1,CASQMGTRDLERFF,TGTGCCAGCCAAATGGGGACTAGAGACCTGGAGCGGTTCTTC
NA,TRBV11-2,NA,TRBJ1-3,CASSQQGSGNTIYF,TGTGCCAGCAGCCAACAGGGTTCAGGAAACACCATATATTTT
TRBD2,TRBV14,NA,TRBJ2-3,CASSQKRGSTDTQYF,TGTGCCAGCAGCCAAAAGCGGGGGAGCACAGATACGCAGTATTTT
NA,TRBV5-1,NA,TRBJ2-7,CASSLVGRVGYEQYF,TGCGCCAGCAGCTTGGTGGGCAGGGTCGGCTACGAGCAGTACTTC
NA,TRBV7-6,once,TRBJ1-2,CASSLGGSRVEGYTF,TGTGCCAGCAGCTTAGGGGGCAGTCGGGTAGAGGGCTACACCTTC
NA,TRBV19,few,TRBJ2-7,CASSAPGQQTYEQYF,TGTGCCAGTAGCGCGCCGGGACAACAAACCTACGAGCAGTACTTC
NA,TRBV5-1,NA,TRBJ2-3,CASRGGGGTDTQYF,TGCGCCAGCAGAGGAGGCGGGGGCACAGATACGCAGTATTTT
TRBD2,TRBV6-1,once,TRBJ2-3,CASSVSGRAPDTQYF,TGTGCCAGCAGCGTGAGCGGGAGGGCCCCAGATACGCAGTATTTT
TRBD2,TRBV28,once,TRBJ2-5,CASTSGNLQETQYF,TGTGCCAGCACTAGCGGGAACCTGCAAGAGACCCAGTACTTC
TRBD2,TRBV30,NA,TRBJ2-1,CAWSLTSGGWNEQFF,TGTGCCTGGAGTTTGACTAGCGGGGGTTGGAATGAGCAGTTCTTC
NA,TRBV11-2,NA,TRBJ2-1,CASSKGAGNYNEQFF,TGTGCCAGCAGCAAAGGGGCAGGGAACTACAATGAGCAGTTCTTC
TRBD1,TRBV28,NA,TRBJ2-7,CASRPGTGGAYEQYF,TGTGCCAGCAGACCCGGGACAGGGGGCGCTTACGAGCAGTACTTC
NA,TRBV2,NA,TRBJ2-5,CASSETRGSETQYF,TGTGCCAGCAGTGAGACCCGGGGGTCGGAGACCCAGTACTTC
NA,TRBV28,NA,TRBJ1-1,CASRVGGLQNTEAFF,TGTGCCAGCAGAGTTGGGGGCCTACAGAACACTGAAGCTTTCTTT
TRBD2,TRBV4-1,NA,TRBJ2-2,CASSQEGTSAGELFF,TGCGCCAGCAGCCAAGAGGGGACTAGCGCTGGGGAGCTGTTTTTT
TRBD1,TRBV5-1,NA,TRBJ2-6,CASSLWTGGTGANVLTF,TGCGCCAGCAGCTTATGGACAGGGGGAACAGGGGCCAACGTCCTGACTTTC
NA,TRBV2,few,TRBJ1-2,CASSDNPLLHYGYTF,TGTGCCAGCAGTGACAATCCGCTCCTCCACTACGGCTACACCTTC
NA,TRBV5-1,few,TRBJ2-2,CASSTELASGELFF,TGCGCCAGCAGCACAGAACTAGCATCCGGGGAGCTGTTTTTT
TRBD1,TRBV6-1,NA,TRBJ1-2,CASSARQGQSYGYTF,TGTGCCAGCAGTGCCCGACAGGGCCAAAGCTATGGCTACACCTTC
NA,TRBV4-2,NA,TRBJ2-1,CASSLGLSYNEQFF,TGTGCCAGCAGCTTGGGGCTCTCCTACAATGAGCAGTTCTTC
NA,TRBV27,NA,TRBJ2-7,CASRSYEQYF,TGTGCCAGCCGGAGCTACGAGCAGTACTTC
TRBD1,TRBV5-1,once,TRBJ2-5,CASNTGQQETQYF,TGCGCCAGCAACACGGGACAGCAAGAGACCCAGTACTTC
TRBD2,TRBV5-1,NA,TRBJ2-7,CASSETSGASYEQYF,TGCGCCAGCAGCGAAACTAGCGGGGCTTCCTACGAGCAGTACTTC
TRBD1,TRBV9,NA,TRBJ2-7,CASSSGQGGPYEQYF,TGTGCCAGCAGCTCCGGACAGGGGGGTCCCTACGAGCAGTACTTC
TRBD1,TRBV11-3,NA,TRBJ2-2,CASSLSRTGGDTGELFF,TGTGCCAGCAGCTTAAGTCGCACAGGGGGAGACACCGGGGAGCTGTTTTTT
TRBD2,TRBV19,NA,TRBJ2-1,CASSITSGSISYNEQFF,TGTGCCAGTAGTATTACTAGCGGGAGTATATCCTACAATGAGCAGTTCTTC
NA,TRBV2,NA,TRBJ2-7,CASSDYYEQYF,TGTGCCAGCAGTGATTACTACGAGCAGTACTTC
NA,TRBV28,NA,TRBJ2-1,CASSLGGGTHNEQFF,TGTGCCAGCAGCCTTGGTGGGGGCACACACAATGAGCAGTTCTTC
NA,TRBV7-9,NA,TRBJ2-3,CASSRSGNTDTQYF,TGTGCCAGCAGTCGGTCGGGAAACACAGATACGCAGTATTTT
NA,TRBV5-1,NA,TRBJ1-4,CASSFGGSPNEKLFF,TGCGCCAGCAGCTTCGGAGGCAGTCCTAATGAAAAACTGTTTTTT
TRBD1,TRBV7-9,few,TRBJ1-1,CASSSATGMNTEAFF,TGTGCCAGCAGCTCCGCGACAGGGATGAACACTGAAGCTTTCTTT
TRBD1,TRBV5-1,NA,TRBJ1-1,CASSMGQGSTEAFF,TGCGCCAGCAGTATGGGACAGGGCTCCACTGAAGCTTTCTTT
TRBD1,TRBV28,NA,TRBJ1-3,CASSIYRGRGGNTIYF,TGTGCCAGCAGTATTTACAGGGGGCGCGGTGGAAACACCATATATTTT
TRBD1,TRBV12-5,NA,TRBJ1-1,CASGVTGGTEAFF,TGTGCTAGTGGTGTTACAGGGGGCACTGAAGCTTTCTTT
NA,TRBV5-1,NA,TRBJ2-5,CASSLSPGDLKTQYF,TGCGCCAGCAGCTTGTCACCAGGGGACCTCAAGACCCAGTACTTC
TRBD2,TRBV14,NA,TRBJ2-1,CASSVSGRYSEQFF,TGTGCCAGCAGCGTAAGCGGGAGATACAGCGAGCAGTTCTTC
TRBD1,TRBV6-1,NA,TRBJ1-5,CASSEGQGIQPQHF,TGTGCCAGCAGTGAGGGACAGGGGATTCAGCCCCAGCATTTT
TRBD1,TRBV2,NA,TRBJ2-7,CASSEDRAISYEQYF,TGTGCCAGCAGTGAGGACAGGGCTATCTCCTACGAGCAGTACTTC
TRBD2,TRBV6-1,NA,TRBJ2-1,CASSGPLAGGYNEQFF,TGTGCCAGCAGTGGACCCCTAGCGGGGGGATACAATGAGCAGTTCTTC
TRBD1,TRBV6-1,NA,TRBJ1-5,CASSPDRGQPQHF,TGTGCCAGCAGCCCCGACAGGGGACAGCCCCAGCATTTT